This T cell receptor beta chain was captured in a study of a mutant IDH1 vaccine in newly diagnosed glioma. Overall study: First vaccine doses came 4-6 weeks after radiotherapy alone, or with temozolomide cycles.

Comments on this clone: Antigen unknown. The same CDR3 can be traced to other DNA sequences in this sample.

Indicated time point: week 11, during vaccination. The content of each vaccine dose was 300 ug of mutant IDH1 20-mer peptide, and topical imiquimod accompanied it. Profiled with immunoSEQ multiplex PCR; TCRdb holds only in-frame clones, not every one. The sample has around 27,000 clones, over 65% seen once; the top ten hold approximately 8.3%. The J segment lost 1 base and the V segment lost 4 bases, leaving 5 bases of the junction unmatched. CDR1 is SGHRS, CDR2 YFSETQ, per germline. The CDR3 consists of 14 residues. The V and J genes are TRBV5-1 and TRBJ2-7; 7 bases align to TRBD2. The sequence derives from a woman aged 18-29 years with glioma. The sample in question was PBMCs, obtained from a glioma patient whose treatment included an IDH1 peptide vaccine. Written as DNA, the CDR3 is TGCGCCAGCAGCCTCGGACTAGGGTCCTACGAGCAGTACTTC. Translated: CASSLGLGSYEQYF.